This T cell receptor beta chain was found in a study of OX40 agonist ivuxolimab in advanced cancers. Study-level background: In this cohort, patients received ivuxolimab, an agonistic anti-OX40 (CD134) antibody.

Measured with immunoSEQ multiplex PCR; TCRdb has only the in-frame clones, and not every one. The sample lists tens of thousands of clones; approximately 81% were seen once. CDR1 and CDR2 from the germline V gene are MDHEN and SYDVKM. V shed 7 bases and J shed 0 bases, with 7 bases lying between them. The CDR3 sequence is 13 residues long. The starting material was CD4+ or CD8+ T cells sorted from blood, obtained in a trial of the OX40 agonist ivuxolimab. J is TRBJ1-5 and V is TRBV28; D is unresolved. The clonotype comes from an adult with an advanced solid tumor such as melanoma, head and neck, liver or kidney cancer. CDR3 region: CASIGYSNQPQHF. CDR3 sequence (DNA): TGTGCCAGCATTGGGTATAGCAATCAGCCCCAGCATTTT.